These T cell receptor beta chains were read from a single sample in a study of cytomegalovirus exposure and HLA in healthy donors. Some clones are missing from TCRdb's copy, which holds only in-frame ones; the method was immunoSEQ multiplex PCR. Among 250,000 to 400,000 clones, approximately 88% were seen once, and the ten largest hold roughly 0.88%. The specimen sequenced was PBMCs. These receptors were taken from a man aged 25 to 45 in good health and CMV-seronegative. Both conserved end residues are trimmed from each CDR3.

len: 12; j_gene: TRBJ1-4; v_gene: TRBV30; CDR3aa: AWTWGPTNEKLF
len: 13; j_gene: TRBJ2-2; v_gene: TRBV9; CDR3aa: ASSVVGGSTGELF
len: 14; j_gene: TRBJ2-3; v_gene: TRBV18; CDR3aa: ASSPPLTGDADTQY
len: 13; j_gene: TRBJ2-1; v_gene: TRBV11-2; CDR3aa: ASSLVGQGYNEQF
len: 13; j_gene: TRBJ2-7; v_gene: TRBV5-1; CDR3aa: ASSLTGTGIYEQY
len: 12; j_gene: TRBJ2-1; v_gene: TRBV6-1; CDR3aa: ASSDLEGHNEQF
len: 13; j_gene: TRBJ2-7; v_gene: TRBV9; CDR3aa: ASSVGSGEPYEQY
len: 12; j_gene: TRBJ2-2; v_gene: TRBV10-1; CDR3aa: ASSDGREVGELF
len: 12; j_gene: TRBJ1-1; v_gene: TRBV5-1; CDR3aa: ASSLEGLNTEAF
len: 14; j_gene: TRBJ2-2; v_gene: TRBV6-6; CDR3aa: ASQPFGTGGPGELF
len: 15; j_gene: TRBJ2-1; v_gene: TRBV5-4; CDR3aa: ASSLPNLRGGANEQF
len: 13; j_gene: TRBJ2-1; v_gene: TRBV19; CDR3aa: ASRNRDRDPNEQF
len: 11; j_gene: TRBJ2-7; v_gene: TRBV11-2; CDR3aa: ASSLGTAYEQY
len: 11; j_gene: TRBJ2-1; v_gene: TRBV19; CDR3aa: ASSIAIGSEQF
len: 13; j_gene: TRBJ2-7; v_gene: TRBV5-1; CDR3aa: ASSPGTGGAYEQY
len: 13; j_gene: TRBJ2-6; v_gene: TRBV5-1; CDR3aa: ASSLYGAGANVLT
len: 12; j_gene: TRBJ2-5; v_gene: TRBV5-4; CDR3aa: ASSLGLTGETQY
len: 13; j_gene: TRBJ1-1; v_gene: TRBV4-1; CDR3aa: ASSGLPQQNTEAF
len: 12; j_gene: TRBJ1-1; v_gene: TRBV19; CDR3aa: ASVSRQSNTEAF
len: 9; j_gene: TRBJ2-2; v_gene: TRBV7-9; CDR3aa: ASSLTGELF
len: 13; j_gene: TRBJ1-1; v_gene: TRBV2; CDR3aa: ASTPWTRVGTEAF
len: 11; j_gene: TRBJ2-7; v_gene: TRBV7-9; CDR3aa: ASSLDTAYEQY
len: 12; j_gene: TRBJ2-1; v_gene: TRBV19; CDR3aa: ASSRDRGYNEQF
len: 14; j_gene: TRBJ1-4; v_gene: TRBV6-5; CDR3aa: ASSYGGQGAGEKLF
len: 15; j_gene: TRBJ1-3; v_gene: TRBV15; CDR3aa: ATSRRGGGNSGNTIY
len: 15; j_gene: TRBJ2-3; v_gene: TRBV27; CDR3aa: ASSLSRGTGLTDTQY
len: 14; j_gene: TRBJ2-3; v_gene: TRBV19; CDR3aa: ASSSPRDTRTDTQY
len: 12; j_gene: TRBJ2-7; v_gene: TRBV19; CDR3aa: ASSISRRPYEQY
len: 12; j_gene: TRBJ2-1; v_gene: TRBV11-3; CDR3aa: ASSEPGLDNEQF
len: 13; j_gene: TRBJ2-1; v_gene: TRBV5-6; CDR3aa: ASTPRDSSYNEQF
len: 12; j_gene: TRBJ1-2; v_gene: TRBV6-5; CDR3aa: ASSRGQGTGGYT
len: 17; j_gene: TRBJ1-2; v_gene: TRBV27; CDR3aa: ASSLSALSGIRVIYGYT
len: 13; j_gene: TRBJ1-2; v_gene: TRBV10-3; CDR3aa: AISAMTAANYGYT
len: 14; j_gene: TRBJ2-5; v_gene: TRBV4-1; CDR3aa: ASSQDRKQGGETQY
len: 15; j_gene: TRBJ1-3; v_gene: TRBV28; CDR3aa: ASSLWDRGSSGNTIY
len: 13; j_gene: TRBJ1-1; v_gene: TRBV6-6; CDR3aa: ASSYSRGGNTEAF